This T cell receptor beta chain was sequenced during a study of T-cell reconstitution after alpha-beta-depleted transplantation in children. Unique molecular identifiers were built into the TCRbeta library. TCRdb passed the PCR reads through MiXCR, listing each CDR3 protein once. The table shows about 640,000 distinct CDR3 sequences, with roughly 15% occurring only once. This clonotype has only a few counts. This CDR3 spans 15 amino acids. Between the trimmed V and J ends, which lost 5 bases and 0 bases, there was a span of 11 bases. The V and J genes are TRBV12-3 or TRBV12-4 and TRBJ2-4; D may be TRBD1 or TRBD2 (5 bases each). The input for sequencing was PBMCs from the stem cell graft donor, taken from the stem cell graft. This receptor was obtained from a human donor who donated a stem cell graft to a child with acute myeloid leukemia. The CDR3 nucleotides read TGTGCCAGCAGTCAGGGAGTATTAGCCAAAAACATTCAGTACTTC. Translation gives CASSQGVLAKNIQYF.